Listed below are T cell receptor beta chains from one sample, sequenced in a study of CD8 T cells in Susac syndrome. TCRdb redid the calling of the immunoSEQ multiplex PCR reads with MiXCR, one entry per CDR3 protein. The profile covers 150,000 to 190,000 distinct CDR3 sequences, with over 85% appearing a single time and just over 0.2% taken by the ten largest. The sample comprised CD8+ T cells from PBMCs. These receptors all come from a human donor with multiple sclerosis. The conserved cysteine and the conserved F or W are not part of the CDR3 here. Each record gives: V gene, CDR3 protein.

>TRBV15
ATSRALMNTEAF
>TRBV12-5
ASGQGSPF
>TRBV30
AWGYEDSNQPQH
>TRBV7-8
ASSLGMGAGELF
>TRBV30
ALTGRDGYT
>TRBV5-6
ASSSTPREQY
>TRBV5-1
ASSFRPNYNEQF
>TRBV27
ASSLVGRVNTEAF
>TRBV20-1
SASPGEGGYT
>TRBV4-2
ASSLRPGLAGGDEQF
>TRBV7-8
ASSPGTASTDTQY
>TRBV29-1
SVVGTGYIQY
>TRBV27
ASSRRDRGGEKLF
>TRBV27
ASSLVGAYGYT
>TRBV7-8
ASTERHSGGDEQF
>TRBV5-1
ASSKYRAGLPEAF
>TRBV29-1
SALIPELF
>TRBV4-2
ASSQGGSQETQY